The rows below give T cell receptor beta chains drawn from one sample of a study of CD8+CD57+ T cells in acquired aplastic anemia. TCRdb processed the reads anew with MiXCR; each CDR3 protein has one entry. Seen here are 180,000 or so distinct CDR3 sequences, about half observed once, and the top ten hold around 2.7%. The sample comprised sorted CD4+, CD8+, or CD8+CD57+ T cells (not recorded which) from PBMCs. The receptors shown here come from a human donor in good health. The CDR3 runs from the conserved cysteine through the conserved F or W. A D gene is named only where the DNA matches it firmly. Clone sizes are given selectively: once, few, many, or a class where the clone is expanded.

v_gene	j_gene	abundance	d_gene	CDR3nt	CDR3aa
TRBV20-1	TRBJ2-1	many	TRBD2	TGCAGTGCTACACATCAACTAGCGGGAGCGAACAATGAGCAGTTCTTC	CSATHQLAGANNEQFF
TRBV25-1	TRBJ2-7	.	.	TGTGCCAGCAGTGAACCCGGGGGATACGAGCAGTACTTC	CASSEPGGYEQYF
TRBV2	TRBJ1-5	.	.	TGTGCCAGCAGTGATTGGGGGGAATATCAGCCCCAGCATTTT	CASSDWGEYQPQHF
TRBV7-3	TRBJ2-2	.	TRBD2	TGTGCCAGCAGTTACTCGGGGGGGGGGGAGCTGTTTTTT	CASSYSGGGELFF
TRBV20-1	TRBJ2-3	many	TRBD1	TGCAGTGCTAGGCAGGGGGCCGTAAGCACAGATACGCAGTATTTT	CSARQGAVSTDTQYF
TRBV10-3	TRBJ2-5	.	TRBD1	TGTGCCATCAGTGCCGGATTCCAGGGGGCGGAACAAGAGACCCAGTACTTC	CAISAGFQGAEQETQYF
TRBV19	TRBJ2-7	.	.	TGTGCCAGTAGTGAACAGGGCGGCTACGAGCAGTACTTC	CASSEQGGYEQYF
TRBV24-1	TRBJ2-1	many	.	TGTGCCACCAGTGATTTGAGCAGGGCGGGGTACAATGAGCAGTTCTTC	CATSDLSRAGYNEQFF
TRBV29-1	TRBJ1-2	.	.	TGCAGCGTAGCTGAAGGGGTAGACTATGGCTACACCTTC	CSVAEGVDYGYTF
TRBV4-2	TRBJ1-1	many	.	TGTGCCAGCAGCCAAGATTCTGGGGGAAACACTGAAGCTTTCTTT	CASSQDSGGNTEAFF
TRBV5-1	TRBJ2-1	.	TRBD2	TGCGCCAGCAGCTCGGGTTCAGCGGGAGGGCGGGATGAGCAGTTCTTC	CASSSGSAGGRDEQFF
TRBV24-1	TRBJ1-5	many	.	TGTGCCACCGCCGATAGGGGGGCTGGCAATCAGCCCCAGCATTTT	CATADRGAGNQPQHF
TRBV12-5	TRBJ2-1	many	.	TGTGCTAGTGGCCGACTCGCGGTCAGCTCCTACAATGAGCAGTTCTTC	CASGRLAVSSYNEQFF
TRBV6-1	TRBJ2-3	.	.	TGTGCCAGCAGCCGACAGCCTTCCCCCTTCACAGATACGCAGTATTTT	CASSRQPSPFTDTQYF
TRBV20-1	TRBJ1-5	once	.	TGCAGTGCCGTGGCGAGCACAGATACGCAGCATTTT	CSAVASTDTQHF
TRBV7-2	TRBJ2-6	.	.	TGTGCCAGCAGCCCAGAGGGGGCCAACGTCCTGACTTTC	CASSPEGANVLTF
TRBV10-3	TRBJ2-7	.	.	TGTGCCATCAGGTCCCCCGACCGTATAAAGTACGAGCAGTACTTC	CAIRSPDRIKYEQYF
TRBV2	TRBJ2-7	many	TRBD1	TGTGCCAGCAGGCGGAGACAGGGGCCCAGCTCCTACGAGCAGTACTTC	CASRRRQGPSSYEQYF
TRBV15	TRBJ1-1	few	.	TGTGCCACCAGCAGAGCAAGCGGCGTGAACACTGAAGCTTTCTTT	CATSRASGVNTEAFF
TRBV2	TRBJ1-1	once	.	TGTGCCAGCAGTGATATCGAGGGGCGCGGGAACACTGAAGCTTTCTTT	CASSDIEGRGNTEAFF
TRBV20-1	TRBJ2-3	many	TRBD2	TGCAGTGCTACAAAGGGACTAGCGGGAGTGGTGACAGATACGCAGTATTTT	CSATKGLAGVVTDTQYF
TRBV7-3	TRBJ2-1	many	.	TGTGCCAGCAGCTTAGTCAGGGCGTCCTACAATGAGCAGTTCTTC	CASSLVRASYNEQFF